These 32 T cell receptor beta chains were all obtained from the same sample, sequenced in a study of blood T cell repertoires in COVID-19. The table came from immunoSEQ multiplex PCR; TCRdb's copy has only in-frame clones and leaves some out. The repertoire has 200,000 to 250,000 clones, roughly 86% of them found once; the top ten carry approximately 12%. Specimen: peripheral blood. These receptors were obtained from a woman aged 40 to 50 with acute or convalescent COVID-19.

This rearrangement joins TRBV15 to TRBJ2-1; unclear D gene. The CDR3 has 13 amino acids. Trimming left V 5 bases short and J 15 bases short, with 20 bases between. The germline CDR1 and CDR2 sequences are LNHNV and YYDKDF (reference sequence). DNA for the CDR3: TGTGCCACCAGCGTTAACCCCGGTCGGTATCCGTTCTTC. Its protein product is CATSVNPGRYPFF.

This chain uses TRBV6-5 with TRBJ2-5, with 7 positions matching TRBD1. CDR3 length equals 15 residues. Losses at the gene ends were 0 bases for V and 1 base for J; bases not matched to a gene: 2. The germline gives CDR1 MNHEY, CDR2 SVGAGI. The CDR3 loop is CASSYSGQVQETQYF. CDR3 nucleotides: TGTGCCAGCAGTTACTCAGGACAGGTCCAAGAGACCCAGTACTTC.

V usage is TRBV6-4 and J usage is TRBJ2-3; D is undetermined. V lost 3 bases and J lost 3, with 7 bases in between. The CDR3 spans 13 residues. Germline V lookup: CDR1 MRHNA, CDR2 SNTAGT. The CDR3 is CASSEESTDTQYF. The DNA for the CDR3 is TGTGCCAGCAGTGAAGAGAGTACAGATACGCAGTATTTT.

This chain uses TRBV12-3 or TRBV12-4 with TRBJ2-7, with 7 bases that match TRBD1. The V gene end was trimmed by 7 bases and the J gene end by 0 bases; junction bases not matched to a gene: 3. There are 13 residues in the CDR3. The CDR3 DNA is TGTGCCAGCACCCGGGACAGCTCCTACGAGCAGTACTTC. Protein sequence: CASTRDSSYEQYF.

This chain connects TRBV18 to TRBJ2-3, with TRBD2 matching 10 bases. The germline V gene has CDR1 KGHSH and CDR2 LQKENI. V lost 5 bases, J lost 6 bases, and 11 bases stayed unmatched. This CDR3 is 16 amino acids long. CDR3 amino acids: CASSITSGDTGDTQYF. The DNA of the CDR3 is TGTGCCAGCTCAATTACTAGCGGGGATACGGGGGATACGCAGTATTTT.

This chain joins TRBV2 and TRBJ2-1; 9 bases are a match to TRBD1. V lost 6 bases, J lost 5 bases, and 8 bases stayed unmatched. Germline CDR1 reads SNHLY; CDR2 reads FYNNEI. There are 15 residues in the CDR3. In DNA form, the CDR3 reads TGTGCCAGCAGCCTTAGGGACAGGGACAACAATGAGCAGTTCTTC. It codes for CASSLRDRDNNEQFF. The full variable domain, rest sourced from reference TRBV2 and TRBJ2-1, is EPEVTQTPSHQVTQMGQEVILRCVPISNHLYFYWYRQILGQKVEFLVSFYNNEISEKSEIFDDQFSVERPDGSNFTLKIRSTKLEDSAMYFCASSLRDRDNNEQFFGPGTRLTVL.

The chain has TRBV7-6 and TRBJ1-2; 8 nucleotides match TRBD1. J was trimmed by 4 bases and V by 2 bases; bases with no gene match: 6. CDR1 SGHVS and CDR2 FNYEAQ come from the germline V gene. The CDR3 extends over 15 amino acids. The CDR3 DNA is TGTGCCAGCAGCTTATATCAGGGGGCTGGCTATGGCTACACCTTC. Translating it yields CASSLYQGAGYGYTF.

The chain recombines TRBV4-1 with TRBJ1-2, with 8 bases matching TRBD1. The CDR3 covers 15 residues. The germline V gene has CDR1 MGHRA and CDR2 YSYEKL. Unmatched junction bases numbered 5, after V lost 1 base and J lost 4 bases. This chain's CDR3 is CASSQGGQVSYGYTF. The DNA of the CDR3 is TGCGCCAGCAGCCAAGGGGGACAGGTCTCCTATGGCTACACCTTC.

This chain connects TRBV29-1 to TRBJ1-1; TRBD1 matches 9 bases. CDR3 length equals 13 residues. Per the germline V gene, CDR1 is SQVTM and CDR2 is ANQGSEA. J was trimmed by 1 base and V by 6 bases; bases with no gene match: 3. For the CDR3, the DNA is TGCAGCGTCGGGGGACAGGGGAACACTGAAGCTTTCTTT. Translating it yields CSVGGQGNTEAFF.

The gene calls are TRBV10-1 and TRBJ1-2, with D possibly TRBD1 on 5 matching bases. Germline V CDR1 and CDR2: WNHNN, SYGVQD (reference sequence). CDR3 length: 13 residues. The V gene lost 2 bases and the J gene lost 6 bases, with 10 bases spanning the gap. CDR3: CASSEKQGDGYTF. CDR3 sequence (DNA): TGCGCCAGCAGTGAGAAGCAGGGTGATGGCTACACCTTC.

The V gene is TRBV6-5, the J gene TRBJ1-1, with D perhaps matching TRBD1 (5 bases). The CDR3 is 15 residues long. Between the trimmed V and J ends, which lost 6 bases and 5 bases, there was a span of 19 bases. Looked up from germline, CDR1 is MNHEY and CDR2 is SVGAGI. This CDR3 reads CASSHGGSRETEAFF. In nucleotides, the CDR3 is TGTGCCAGCAGCCATGGGGGGTCCCGGGAAACTGAAGCTTTCTTT.

V and J are TRBV2 and TRBJ2-7; TRBD2 agrees at 10 bases. V shed 3 bases and J 0 bases; nucleotides not matched to a gene: 11. The germline gives CDR1 SNHLY, CDR2 FYNNEI. The CDR3 has 18 residues. CDR3 region: CASSEFRTSGLSSYEQYF. DNA of the CDR3: TGTGCCAGCAGTGAGTTTAGGACTAGCGGCCTTAGCTCCTACGAGCAGTACTTC.

The CDR3 DNA sequence: TGTGCCAGCAGTTCCCAGACAGGGTCGGTACCCCTCCACTTT. Protein: CASSSQTGSVPLHF. This chain links TRBV6-6 with TRBJ1-6; 7 bases match TRBD1. With V trimmed by 4 bases and J by 12 bases, 9 bases remained unmatched. The CDR3 covers 14 residues. Germline CDR1 reads MNHNY; CDR2 reads SVGAGI (reference sequence).

The V and J genes are TRBV30 and TRBJ1-1; 11 positions match TRBD1. From germline, CDR1 is GTSNPN and CDR2 SVGIG (reference sequence). The CDR3 has 14 residues. J lost 3 bases, V lost 8 bases, and 8 bases had no gene match. The CDR3 spells CASGTGGKYTEAFF. CDR3 DNA sequence: TGTGCCAGTGGGACAGGGGGAAAGTACACTGAAGCTTTCTTT. Supplemented by reference TRBV30 and TRBJ1-1, the full variable domain reads SQTIHQWPATLVQPVGSPLSLECTVEGTSNPNLYWYRQAAGRGLQLLFYSVGIGQISSEVPQNLSASRPQDRQFILSSKKLLLSDSGFYLCASGTGGKYTEAFFGQGTRLTVV.

This clone was counted only a few times. The chain recombines TRBV19 with TRBJ1-4, with a tentative D call TRBD1 (5 bases). Trimming stripped 1 base from V and 8 bases from J, with 14 bases between. CDR3 length equals 15 residues. Germline V gene data show CDR1 as LNHDA and CDR2 as SQIVND (reference sequence). The CDR3 coding sequence is TGTGCCAGTAGTATAGGGGCAGGGTTTGGCGAAAAACTGTTTTTT. This translates into CASSIGAGFGEKLFF.

The rearrangement joins TRBV6-1 to TRBJ1-5, with unresolved D. Germline assignment: CDR1 MNHNS and CDR2 SASEGT. The CDR3 contains 13 residues. V lost 1 base and J 5 bases, leaving 6 bases between the germline ends. The CDR3 sequence: CASSEVRDQPQHF. The DNA for the CDR3 is TGTGCCAGCAGTGAAGTACGAGATCAGCCCCAGCATTTT.

The chain uses TRBV19 and TRBJ1-1; tentatively, D is TRBD1 (6 bases). Looked up from germline, CDR1 is LNHDA and CDR2 is SQIVND (reference sequence). This CDR3 has 14 residues. With 7 bases removed from V and 1 base from J, the gap between germline ends came to 13 bases. The DNA of the CDR3 is TGTGCCAGTATTGGGGGCGACAAGAACACTGAAGCTTTCTTT. It translates to CASIGGDKNTEAFF.

This clone has only one observation. Other nucleotide sequences in the sample specify the same CDR3. The rearrangement links TRBV5-4 to TRBJ2-5; tentatively, D is TRBD1 (6 bases). Trimming shortened V by 5 bases and J by 1 base, and 12 bases separated the two germline ends. Germline-derived CDR1 and CDR2 are SGHNT and YYREEE (reference sequence). CDR3 length: 14 residues. The DNA of the CDR3 is TGTGCCAGCAGTTCCGGACAGTCCCAAGAGACCCAGTACTTC. This encodes CASSSGQSQETQYF. The full variable domain, completed using reference TRBV5-4 and TRBJ2-5, is ETGVTQSPTHLIKTRGQQVTLRCSSQSGHNTVSWYQQALGQGPQFIFQYYREEENGRGNFPPRFSGLQFPNYSSELNVNALELDDSALYLCASSSGQSQETQYFGPGTRLLVL.

The rearrangement joins TRBV24-1 to TRBJ2-1, with 9 nucleotides matching TRBD1. The CDR3 runs to 21 residues. Germline V gene lookup returns CDR1 KGHDR and CDR2 SFDVKD. The V and J ends lost 0 bases and 5 bases, in that order; junction bases with no gene match: 19. The CDR3 spells CATSDLHPPDRGPLGDNEQFF. The CDR3 DNA reads TGTGCCACCAGTGATTTGCACCCCCCGGACAGGGGACCTTTAGGTGACAATGAGCAGTTCTTC.

This clone was picked up a small number of times. J is TRBJ2-1 and V is TRBV2; 16 bases are shared with TRBD2. The CDR3 consists of 15 residues. V gave up 7 bases and J gave up 7 bases; unmatched junction bases: 4. Germline CDR1 is SNHLY and CDR2 is FYNNEI. The DNA for the CDR3 is TGTGCCAGCATGGGGACTAGCGGGGGGGCAAATGAGCAGTTCTTC. Its translation: CASMGTSGGANEQFF.

The chain carries TRBV29-1 and TRBJ2-1, with a tentative D call TRBD2 (6 bases). The CDR3 sequence is 11 residues long. Trimming stripped 6 bases from V and 4 bases from J, with 7 bases between. CDR1 is SQVTM, CDR2 ANQGSEA, per germline. The CDR3 DNA reads as TGCAGCGTGGGAGGTTACAATGAGCAGTTCTTC. Translation: CSVGGYNEQFF.

V usage is TRBV3-1 (or the pseudogene TRBV3-2) and J usage is TRBJ1-2; perhaps TRBD1 as D (5 bases). From germline, CDR1 is LGHDT and CDR2 YNNKEL (reference sequence). V was trimmed by 0 bases and J by 8 bases, leaving 10 bases between them. The CDR3 totals 13 residues. This chain's CDR3 is CASSQDPSGGYTF. The CDR3 bases are TGTGCCAGCAGCCAAGATCCTTCAGGGGGCTACACCTTC.

Note on this clone: At one of its ends the junction is not consistent with the germline gene, which may arise from a read error. J is TRBJ1-2 and V is TRBV2; 11 bases are a match to TRBD1. Germline CDR1 reads SNHLY; CDR2 reads FYNNEI. The CDR3 runs 15 residues. The CDR3 spells CARSGGQGDGYGYTF. The CDR3 DNA sequence: TGTGCCAGGAGTGGGGGACAGGGGGACGGCTATGGCTACACCTTC.

CDR3 nucleotides: TGTGCCAGCAGCCCTACACTCGGACAGGTTCCGGGCTATGGCTACACCTTC. Translating it yields CASSPTLGQVPGYGYTF. This rearrangement joins TRBV14 to TRBJ1-2; 7 nucleotides match TRBD1. The CDR3 sequence is 17 residues long. J lost 4 bases, V lost 4 bases, and 15 bases had no gene match. The V gene's germline CDR1 is SGHDN and CDR2 FVKESK.

Concerning this clone itself: The same CDR3 arises from other DNA sequences in this sample as well. This rearrangement joins TRBV27 to TRBJ2-7; D is unresolved. There are 12 residues in the CDR3. Germline CDR1 and CDR2: MNHEY and SMNVEV (reference sequence). The V end was cut by 6 bases, the J end by 3 bases, with 9 bases between. The CDR3 nucleotides are TGTGCCAGCAGCTATCGCGGCTACGAGCAGTACTTC. Its protein is CASSYRGYEQYF.

V and J are TRBV5-1 and TRBJ1-6; D gene uncertain. Germline values: CDR1 SGHRS, CDR2 YFSETQ. Trimming removed 2 bases from V and 6 bases from J, with 9 bases in between. This CDR3 has 14 residues. CDR3 nucleotide sequence: TGCGCCAGCAGCTTCGGGGAGGGTAATTCACCCCTCCACTTT. Translation: CASSFGEGNSPLHF.

The gene calls are TRBV29-1 and TRBJ2-1, with a tentative D call TRBD2 (6 bases). The germline V gene encodes CDR1 SQVTM and CDR2 ANQGSEA. CDR3 length: 16 residues. Trimming shortened V by 3 bases and J by 0 bases, and 15 bases separated the two germline ends. The CDR3 region is CSVENEDYLSYNEQFF. CDR3 in DNA: TGCAGCGTTGAGAACGAGGACTATCTCTCCTACAATGAGCAGTTCTTC.

The V and J genes are TRBV27 and TRBJ2-7; 9 positions match TRBD2. Germline V gene lookup returns CDR1 MNHEY and CDR2 SMNVEV (reference sequence). The CDR3 is 14 amino acids. V lost 7 bases and J lost 3; bases outside the gene matches: 7. In DNA, the CDR3 is TGTGCCAGCATGTCAGCGGGGGGAGTCTACGAGCAGTACTTC. It encodes CASMSAGGVYEQYF.

V and J are TRBV10-3 and TRBJ2-7, with D perhaps TRBD2 (6 bases). Germline values: CDR1 ENHRY, CDR2 SYGVKD. Trimming removed 2 bases at V and 2 bases at J, with 19 bases between. The CDR3 covers 17 residues. This chain's CDR3 is CAISEPGLREKPYEQYF. Here the CDR3 DNA reads TGTGCCATCAGTGAGCCGGGTTTGCGGGAAAAACCCTACGAGCAGTACTTC.

The chain recombines TRBV6-5 with TRBJ1-1, with D possibly TRBD1 on 5 matching bases. The CDR3 loop spans 13 amino acids. Germline V lookup: CDR1 MNHEY, CDR2 SVGAGI. Trimming cost V 0 bases and J 4 bases, with 6 bases left between them. The CDR3 reads CASSYSRATEAFF. The CDR3 coding sequence is TGTGCCAGCAGTTACTCCAGGGCCACTGAAGCTTTCTTT.

The chain uses TRBV9 and TRBJ1-1; possible D gene TRBD1, 6 bases. The V and J ends lost 3 bases and 0 bases respectively, with 12 bases between them. The V gene's germline CDR1 is SGDLS and CDR2 YYNGEE. The length of the CDR3 is 15 residues. The CDR3 DNA sequence: TGTGCCAGCAGCGATTGGGACACCTTGAACACTGAAGCTTTCTTT. Amino acid sequence: CASSDWDTLNTEAFF.

V gene TRBV11-3 combines with J gene TRBJ2-3; no clear D. Germline assignment: CDR1 SGHNT and CDR2 YENEEA. V was shortened by 1 base and J by 0 bases, with 5 bases between the two germline ends. The CDR3 length is 14 residues. CDR3: CASSLGSSTDTQYF. The CDR3 region has the DNA TGTGCCAGCAGCTTAGGTTCTAGCACAGATACGCAGTATTTT. The full variable domain, rest sourced from reference TRBV11-3 and TRBJ2-3, is EAGVVQSPRYKIIEKKQPVAFWCNPISGHNTLYWYLQNLGQGPELLIRYENEEAVDDSQLPKDRFSAERLKGVDSTLKIQPAELGDSAVYLCASSLGSSTDTQYFGPGTRLTVL.